These T cell receptor beta chains were read from a single sample in a study of OX40 agonist ivuxolimab in advanced cancers. Here immunoSEQ multiplex PCR was the method, and the copy in TCRdb shows in-frame clones only, minus some. This sample has approximately 84,000 clones, with roughly 82% found just once. This specimen consisted of CD4+ or CD8+ T cells sorted from blood, obtained in a trial of the OX40 agonist ivuxolimab. Receptors were obtained from an adult with an advanced solid tumor such as melanoma, head and neck, liver or kidney cancer. CDR3s include the opening cysteine and the closing phenylalanine or tryptophan. D genes are given only for firm matches. Clone size, where shown, is once, few, many, or a class for clones that have expanded.

>TRBJ1-2|16|TRBD1|TRBV27|.
CASSLNRGGGNYGYTF
TGTGCCAGCAGTTTAAACAGGGGGGGAGGTAACTATGGCTACACCTTC
>TRBJ2-7|12|.|TRBV30|.
CAWGLLTYEQYF
TGTGCCTGGGGACTCCTTACCTACGAGCAGTACTTC
>TRBJ2-5|12|.|TRBV2|.
CASFGIQETQYF
TGTGCCAGCTTCGGGATTCAAGAGACCCAGTACTTC
>TRBJ2-1|11|.|TRBV2|.
CASSERSEQFF
TGTGCCAGCAGTGAAAGGAGTGAGCAGTTCTTC
>TRBJ1-6|14|.|TRBV5-4|.
CASSRLQDNSPLHF
TGTGCCAGCAGCCGGCTTCAGGATAATTCACCCCTCCACTTT
>TRBJ1-1|19|TRBD1|TRBV7-9|once
CASSLPSDRALTMNTEAFF
TGTGCCAGCAGCTTACCCTCTGACAGGGCCCTCACCATGAACACTGAAGCTTTCTTT
>TRBJ2-4|12|TRBD1|TRBV6-6|.
CASSTAGTVQYF
TGTGCCAGCAGTACGGCAGGGACAGTTCAGTACTTC
>TRBJ1-1|14|.|TRBV9|few
CASSPQDRGTEAFF
TGTGCCAGCAGCCCCCAGGACAGAGGGACTGAAGCTTTCTTT
>TRBJ1-1|14|.|TRBV28|.
CASSLENRYTEAFF
TGTGCCAGCAGTTTGGAGAATCGGTACACTGAAGCTTTCTTT
>TRBJ2-2|16|.|TRBV4-3|.
CASTSQGSGNTGELFF
TGCGCCAGCACGAGCCAGGGTAGTGGAAATACCGGGGAGCTGTTTTTT
>TRBJ1-2|15|TRBD1|TRBV6-4|.
CASSDRQGNNYGYTF
TGTGCCAGCAGCGACCGACAGGGAAATAACTATGGCTACACCTTC
>TRBJ1-2|15|TRBD1|TRBV30|.
CAWSQGTGEKYGYTF
TGTGCCTGGAGTCAAGGGACAGGGGAGAAATATGGCTACACCTTC
>TRBJ2-7|16|TRBD1|TRBV7-8|.
CASSFGQGQFSYEQYF
TGTGCCAGCAGCTTCGGACAGGGTCAGTTCTCCTACGAGCAGTACTTC
>TRBJ1-1|15|TRBD1|TRBV7-2|.
CASSLRTGGSSEAFF
TGTGCCAGCAGCTTAAGGACAGGGGGCAGCTCTGAAGCTTTCTTT
>TRBJ1-2|13|.|TRBV5-4|.
CASSLSDHYGYTF
TGTGCCAGCAGCTTGTCGGATCACTATGGCTACACCTTC
>TRBJ1-1|16|.|TRBV27|.
CASSLTPHGGSTEAFF
TGTGCCAGCAGTTTAACCCCTCATGGGGGTAGCACTGAAGCTTTCTTT